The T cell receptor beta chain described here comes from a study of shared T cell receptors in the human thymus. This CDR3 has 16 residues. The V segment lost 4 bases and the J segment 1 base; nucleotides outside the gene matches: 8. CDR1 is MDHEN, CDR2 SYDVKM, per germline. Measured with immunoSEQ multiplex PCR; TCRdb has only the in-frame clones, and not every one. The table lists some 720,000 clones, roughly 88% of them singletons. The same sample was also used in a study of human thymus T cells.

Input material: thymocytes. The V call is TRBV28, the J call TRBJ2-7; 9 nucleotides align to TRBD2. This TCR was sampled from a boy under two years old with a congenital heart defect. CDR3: CASSSASGIDSYEQYF. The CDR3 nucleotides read TGTGCCAGCAGTTCTGCTAGCGGGATAGATTCCTACGAGCAGTACTTC.